This record looks at one T cell receptor beta chain sequence and its context. This CDR3 region has 15 residues. The germline V gene encodes CDR1 SNHLY and CDR2 FYNNEI. Trimming at V came to 6 bases and at J to 8 bases, leaving 14 bases not matched to a gene. This sample stems from a study of blood T cell repertoires in COVID-19. Individuals aged about 18 to 100 years were recruited from 24 US areas. In the study's own analysis: Reference gene primers were amplified, and this amplification served to estimate nucleated cell counts. Sequencing used immunoSEQ multiplex PCR; TCRdb keeps in-frame clones, though not all of them. That table gives V, J and clone size, and the DNA gave D and trimming. The sample has over 200,000 clones, nearly 90% seen once.

The rearrangement links TRBV2 to TRBJ2-7; 9 bases are a match to TRBD1. The sequence was obtained from a man aged 30 to 45 who had recovered from COVID-19. The source material was PBMCs or T cells enriched from blood (not recorded which). Written as DNA, the CDR3 is TGTGCCAGCAGGGGACAGGGTATTTTCTTTCTCCAGCAGTACTTC. It codes for CASRGQGIFFLQQYF.